A single sample is the source of the 4 T cell receptor beta chains below, sequenced in a study of T cell responses to AZD1222 COVID-19 vaccine. Clones were read by immunoSEQ multiplex PCR, and TCRdb kept only the in-frame ones, dropping some. The table lists 90,000 or so clones, about 86% of them singletons. The source was peripheral blood, collected on day 0 of AZD1222 vaccination. These receptor sequences come from an adult in good health.

V usage is TRBV28 and J usage is TRBJ2-1, with TRBD2 matching over 13 bases. With V trimmed by 1 base and J by 7 bases, 4 bases remained unmatched. CDR1 and CDR2 from the germline V gene are MDHEN and SYDVKM. This CDR3 is built from 16 residues. The CDR3 DNA is TGTGCCAGCAGTTTATTGGGGACTAGCGGGAAAAATGAGCAGTTCTTC. Translation: CASSLLGTSGKNEQFF.

The chain employs TRBV18 and TRBJ1-5; D is possibly TRBD1 (6 bases). Trimming removed 5 bases from V and 0 bases from J, with 14 bases in between. CDR1 KGHSH and CDR2 LQKENI come from the germline V gene. The CDR3 runs 16 residues. CDR3 coding DNA: TGTGCCAGCTCAGCACAGGGAACAACTAGCAATCAGCCCCAGCATTTT. Translation gives CASSAQGTTSNQPQHF.

This clone was counted a few times. V and J are TRBV7-2 and TRBJ2-7; D perhaps matches TRBD1 (6 bases). Deletions cut 5 bases from V and 2 bases from J, with 25 bases between. Germline V gives CDR1 SGHTA, CDR2 FQGNSA. The CDR3 contains 18 residues. The CDR3 nucleotides read TGTGCCAGCAGCCCGAACCGACAGGTGTCAAGGGGAACCTACGAGCAGTACTTC. This encodes CASSPNRQVSRGTYEQYF.

The chain carries TRBV12-5 and TRBJ2-5, with 12 bases matching TRBD1. This CDR3 region has 15 residues. Germline trimming cut 5 bases from V and 5 bases from J; bases unmatched to any gene: 6. Germline CDR1 is LGHNT and CDR2 is FRNRAP. As DNA, the CDR3 is TGTGCTAGTGGTCCCGGGACAGGGGGCGTCGAGACCCAGTACTTC. It encodes CASGPGTGGVETQYF.